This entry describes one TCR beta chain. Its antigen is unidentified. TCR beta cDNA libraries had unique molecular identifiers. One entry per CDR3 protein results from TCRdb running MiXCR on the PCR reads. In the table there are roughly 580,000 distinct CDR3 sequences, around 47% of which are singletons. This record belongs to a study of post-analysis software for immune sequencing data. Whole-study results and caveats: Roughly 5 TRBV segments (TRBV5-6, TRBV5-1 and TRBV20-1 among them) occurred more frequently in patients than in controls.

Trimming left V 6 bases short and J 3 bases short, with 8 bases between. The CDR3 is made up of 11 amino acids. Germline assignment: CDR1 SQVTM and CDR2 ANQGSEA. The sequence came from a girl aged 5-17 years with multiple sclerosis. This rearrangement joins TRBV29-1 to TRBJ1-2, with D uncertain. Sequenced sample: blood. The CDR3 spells CSVGEDYGYTF. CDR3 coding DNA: TGCAGCGTGGGCGAGGACTATGGCTACACCTTC.